These T cell receptor beta chains were read from a single sample in a study of CXCR3-negative and CXCR3-positive naive CD8 T cells. TCRdb reprocessed the 5' RACE reads; each CDR3 protein has one entry and no DNA is given. The data include over 55,000 distinct CDR3 sequences; the top ten clones carry 4.8%. The specimen was naive CXCR3+ CD8+ T cells from blood. These receptors were collected from a human donor in good health. Some clones in this sample may be carry-over from other donors' samples. Both conserved end residues are part of each CDR3.

V,J,CDR3
TRBV12-3/TRBV12-4,TRBJ2-3,CASSVSTDTQYF
TRBV20-1,TRBJ1-2,CSARDQYDYGYTF
TRBV6-2/TRBV6-3,TRBJ2-3,CASSTGLAGVGDTQYF
TRBV28,TRBJ2-1,CASSYQGDSGNEQFF
TRBV6-6,TRBJ1-1,CASSYQGENTEAFF
TRBV20-1,TRBJ2-3,CSASSLGTDTQYF
TRBV29-1,TRBJ2-7,CSVETSASGSHEQYF
TRBV11-3,TRBJ1-1,CASSRTGRDTEAFF
TRBV29-1,TRBJ1-2,CSVDRGGDYGYTF
TRBV29-1,TRBJ2-7,CSVVQKLSYEQYF
TRBV5-1,TRBJ2-1,CASSLDRGYEQFF
TRBV29-1,TRBJ1-1,CSVVGALGTEAFF
TRBV27,TRBJ2-7,CASSLGAAPYEQYF
TRBV11-3,TRBJ2-2,CASSSYASEDTGELFF
TRBV3-1,TRBJ2-3,CASSPGVNPTDTQYF
TRBV7-8,TRBJ2-7,CASSISYEQYF
TRBV4-3,TRBJ2-6,CASSQEGFSGANVLTF
TRBV20-1,TRBJ2-3,CSAIGDLAGGSVFIADTQYF
TRBV29-1,TRBJ2-3,CSAVVRNSTDTQYF
TRBV6-1,TRBJ2-1,CASSESDEGPTGEQFF
TRBV9,TRBJ2-1,CASSGGLAGDEQFF
TRBV5-1,TRBJ2-7,CASSLWGPEEQYF
TRBV10-3,TRBJ2-3,CAISEAGGITDTQYF
TRBV6-2/TRBV6-3,TRBJ2-7,CASSYSGPAYEQYF